One sample yielded the 23 T cell receptor beta chains listed below, sequenced in a study of cytomegalovirus exposure and HLA in healthy donors. The study ran its PCR with 60 Vbeta and 13 Jbeta primers. Profiled with immunoSEQ multiplex PCR; TCRdb holds only in-frame clones, not every one. The sample yields some 50,000 clones, 72% seen once. Sequenced sample: PBMCs. The receptors stem from a woman in her 50s in good health and CMV-seropositive.

The chain recombines TRBV7-9 with TRBJ2-1; D may be TRBD1 (6 bases). This CDR3 has 14 residues. Germline V gene data show CDR1 as SEHNR and CDR2 as FQNEAQ (reference sequence). V lost 3 bases to trimming and J lost 7 bases, with 13 bases between them. The CDR3 loop reads CASSLPSRGNEQFF. The CDR3 DNA follows: TGTGCCAGCAGCTTGCCTAGCAGGGGAAATGAGCAGTTCTTC.

A word on this clone: The junction departs from the called germline gene at one end, perhaps through a read error. The V call is TRBV11-3, the J call TRBJ1-1, with TRBD1 matching over 8 bases. Germline lookup yields CDR1 SGHNT and CDR2 YENEEA. This CDR3 has 13 residues. CDR3 loop: CASRGTGGSALIF. In DNA form, the CDR3 reads TGTGCCAGCAGGGGGACAGGCGGCTCGGCTTTAATCTTT.

This clone showed up just once. This rearrangement joins TRBV28 to TRBJ2-7; maybe TRBD1 (5 bases). The V end was cut by 3 bases, the J end by 4 bases, with 16 bases between. The germline V gene has CDR1 MDHEN and CDR2 SYDVKM. The CDR3 has 15 residues. CDR3 coding DNA: TGTGCCAGCAGTTTGAAACAAACAGGCGCATACGAGCAGTACTTC. Protein product: CASSLKQTGAYEQYF.

This clone was seen only a few times. In DNA form, the CDR3 reads TGTGCCAGCAGTTTTTTAGCGGGCGGTAGTCAGCCCCAGCATTTT. It yields the protein CASSFLAGGSQPQHF. The chain has TRBV27 and TRBJ1-5; D unresolved. The germline CDR1 and CDR2 sequences are MNHEY and SMNVEV (reference sequence). V was trimmed by 3 bases and J by 6 bases, leaving 15 bases between them. CDR3 size: 15 residues.

Here the CDR3 reads CASSAFPRGSDTQYF. As DNA, the CDR3 is TGTGCCAGCAGCGCATTCCCCAGGGGATCAGATACGCAGTATTTT. The rearrangement links TRBV7-2 to TRBJ2-3; TRBD1 might be the D (6 bases). CDR1 is SGHTA, CDR2 FQGNSA, per germline. Trimming took off 5 bases at V and 4 bases at J, with 16 bases between the two ends. This CDR3 has 15 amino acids.

This chain connects TRBV9 to TRBJ2-2; 7 bases align to TRBD1. The CDR3 spans 16 residues. CDR1 and CDR2 (germline): SGDLS, YYNGEE. Trimming cost V 3 bases and J 5 bases; bases outside gene matches: 10. The CDR3 nucleotides read TGTGCCAGCAGCGGCGGACAGGAGATGTTGACCGGGGAGCTGTTTTTT. Its protein is CASSGGQEMLTGELFF.

This chain links TRBV10-3 with TRBJ1-3, with 7 bases matching TRBD1. CDR1 is ENHRY and CDR2 is SYGVKD in the germline V gene. The CDR3 extends over 15 amino acids. Trimming cost V 9 bases and J 2 bases; bases outside gene matches: 10. This CDR3 is CAIGDRELTGNTIYF. Here the CDR3 DNA reads TGTGCCATTGGTGACAGGGAGCTTACTGGAAACACCATATATTTT.

Only a few counts were recorded for this clone. This chain uses TRBV5-4 with TRBJ1-1, with D possibly TRBD1 on 6 matching bases. The CDR3 is made up of 14 amino acids. Per germline, CDR1 SGHNT and CDR2 YYREEE (reference sequence). V lost 6 bases to trimming and J lost 6 bases, with 18 bases between them. The CDR3 loop reads CASKGTGTGSEAFF. The DNA of the CDR3 is TGTGCCAGCAAAGGCACCGGCACAGGGTCTGAAGCTTTCTTT.

The V call is TRBV28, the J call TRBJ2-7; TRBD1 aligns across 8 bases. The CDR3 consists of 14 residues. J lost 5 bases, V lost 6 bases, and 9 bases had no gene match. CDR1 and CDR2 (germline): MDHEN, SYDVKM. The CDR3 DNA reads as TGTGCCAGCAGCCCCCCCAGGGGGCGCGACGAGCAGTACTTC. Protein: CASSPPRGRDEQYF. The full variable domain, rest sourced from reference TRBV28 and TRBJ2-7, is DVKVTQSSRYLVKRTGEKVFLECVQDMDHENMFWYRQDPGLGLRLIYFSYDVKMKEKGDIPEGYSVSREKKERFSLILESASTNQTSMYLCASSPPRGRDEQYFGPGTRLTVT.

The chain couples TRBV9 to TRBJ2-3; D may be TRBD1 (6 bases). The V end was cut by 2 bases, the J end by 0 bases, with 10 bases between. The CDR3 is 15 residues long. Germline values: CDR1 SGDLS, CDR2 YYNGEE. The CDR3 DNA reads as TGTGCCAGCAGCGTCCTCGGACAGAGCACAGATACGCAGTATTTT. It specifies CASSVLGQSTDTQYF.

This sequence joins TRBV2 and TRBJ2-3; 7 bases fit TRBD1. CDR3 length equals 14 residues. The germline V gene encodes CDR1 SNHLY and CDR2 FYNNEI. With V trimmed by 6 bases and J by 1 base, 4 bases remained unmatched. This CDR3 reads CASSRDRGTDTQYF. For the CDR3, the DNA is TGTGCCAGCAGCCGGGACAGAGGCACAGATACGCAGTATTTT.

The V gene is TRBV7-9, the J gene TRBJ2-2; D perhaps matches TRBD2 (6 bases). The CDR3 length is 16 residues. Trimming took off 0 bases at V and 2 bases at J, with 10 bases between the two ends. Looked up from germline, CDR1 is SEHNR and CDR2 is FQNEAQ (reference sequence). Here the CDR3 reads CASSLAEGKNTGELFF. CDR3 sequence (DNA): TGTGCCAGCAGCTTAGCGGAGGGTAAAAACACCGGGGAGCTGTTTTTT.

This rearrangement joins TRBV7-8 to TRBJ2-5; no firm D call. V was trimmed by 5 bases and J by 5 bases, leaving 18 bases between them. Germline CDR1 is SGHVS and CDR2 is FQNEAQ. CDR3 length equals 15 residues. The CDR3: CASSQYDRLRETQYF. DNA for the CDR3: TGTGCCAGCAGCCAATATGACCGCTTGAGGGAGACCCAGTACTTC.

V usage is TRBV7-9 and J usage is TRBJ2-1; 13 bases align to TRBD2. CDR1 and CDR2 (germline): SEHNR, FQNEAQ (reference sequence). V dropped 5 bases and J dropped 2; count of bases not matched to a gene: 6. The CDR3 contains 17 residues. Here the CDR3 DNA reads TGTGCCAGCAGCCCAGGACTAGCGGGGGTTACCTACAATGAGCAGTTCTTC. This codes for CASSPGLAGVTYNEQFF.

J is TRBJ2-7 and V is TRBV7-2, with 7 bases lining up with TRBD1. Germline values: CDR1 SGHTA, CDR2 FQGNSA. J lost 5 bases, V lost 2 bases, and 9 bases had no gene match. This CDR3 region has 15 residues. The CDR3 nucleotides are TGTGCCAGCAGCTTATCGGGACAGAAACTTAACGAGCAGTACTTC. Translation: CASSLSGQKLNEQYF.

This clone was counted a few times. The chain employs TRBV11-1 and TRBJ2-1, with D tentatively TRBD2 (5 bases). The CDR3 spans 15 residues. V was clipped by 3 bases and J by 0 bases, with 9 bases between them. CDR1 and CDR2 (germline): SGHAT, FQDESV (reference sequence). This CDR3 reads CASSLDFRSYNEQFF. The CDR3, as DNA: TGTGCCAGCAGCTTGGACTTTCGCTCCTACAATGAGCAGTTCTTC. Based on the CDR3 plus reference TRBV11-1 and TRBJ2-1, the full variable domain is EAEVAQSPRYKITEKSQAVAFWCDPISGHATLYWYRQILGQGPELLVQFQDESVVDDSQLPKDRFSAERLKGVDSTLKIQPAELGDSAMYLCASSLDFRSYNEQFFGPGTRLTVL.

The chain carries TRBV5-4 and TRBJ2-3; maybe TRBD1 (5 bases). V was shortened by 0 bases and J by 0 bases, with 8 bases between the two germline ends. CDR3 length: 15 amino acids. The V gene's germline CDR1 is SGHNT and CDR2 YYREEE (reference sequence). The CDR3 loop reads CASSLEGYSTDTQYF. The DNA of the CDR3 is TGTGCCAGCAGCTTGGAGGGGTATAGCACAGATACGCAGTATTTT.

The chain combines TRBV20-1 with TRBJ2-1; D unresolved. Looked up from germline, CDR1 is DFQATT and CDR2 is SNEGSKA (reference sequence). Deletions cut 7 bases from V and 9 bases from J, with 13 bases between. The length of the CDR3 is 11 residues. Here the CDR3 reads CSVLDRSEQFF. The CDR3 DNA reads as TGCAGTGTCCTAGATCGGTCTGAGCAGTTCTTC.

The chain carries TRBV5-4 and TRBJ2-3; a weak D match, TRBD2 (5 bases). Trimming took off 1 base at V and 0 bases at J, with 9 bases between the two ends. This CDR3 is built from 15 residues. Germline CDR1 SGHNT, CDR2 YYREEE (reference sequence). The CDR3 reads CASSLTGISTDTQYF. DNA for the CDR3: TGTGCCAGCAGCTTGACCGGGATAAGCACAGATACGCAGTATTTT. Variable domain in full (rest from reference TRBV5-4 and TRBJ2-3): ETGVTQSPTHLIKTRGQQVTLRCSSQSGHNTVSWYQQALGQGPQFIFQYYREEENGRGNFPPRFSGLQFPNYSSELNVNALELDDSALYLCASSLTGISTDTQYFGPGTRLTVL.

The J gene is TRBJ2-3, the V gene TRBV5-1; D possibly corresponds to TRBD2 (5 bases). The germline CDR1 and CDR2 sequences are SGHRS and YFSETQ. V lost 4 bases to trimming and J lost 0 bases, with 12 bases between them. The CDR3 totals 15 residues. As DNA, the CDR3 is TGCGCCAGCAGCCCGGGGAAAACTAGCACAGATACGCAGTATTTT. Translation: CASSPGKTSTDTQYF. The whole variable domain, remainder taken from reference TRBV5-1 and TRBJ2-3, is KAGVTQTPRYLIKTRGQQVTLSCSPISGHRSVSWYQQTPGQGLQFLFEYFSETQRNKGNFPGRFSGRQFSNSRSEMNVSTLELGDSALYLCASSPGKTSTDTQYFGPGTRLTVL.

The gene calls are TRBV11-2 and TRBJ2-7; 7 bases agree with TRBD1. The CDR3 covers 15 residues. The V and J ends lost 4 bases and 2 bases, in that order; junction bases with no gene match: 8. The germline gives CDR1 SGHAT, CDR2 FQNNGV. The CDR3 here is CASSYTGQITYEQYF. The CDR3 nucleotides read TGTGCCAGCAGCTACACGGGACAGATCACCTACGAGCAGTACTTC.

The chain employs TRBV5-4 and TRBJ2-5; 7 bases match TRBD2. CDR3 size: 15 residues. Germline V gene sequence: CDR1 SGHNT, CDR2 YYREEE (reference sequence). After removal of 0 bases from V and 9 bases from J, the junction contained 11 bases not matched to a gene. CDR3 in amino acids: CASSLGGLVSSPQYF. The CDR3 DNA reads as TGTGCCAGCAGCTTGGGTGGACTAGTGTCTAGCCCCCAGTACTTC. Complete variable domain (other parts from reference TRBV5-4 and TRBJ2-5): ETGVTQSPTHLIKTRGQQVTLRCSSQSGHNTVSWYQQALGQGPQFIFQYYREEENGRGNFPPRFSGLQFPNYSSELNVNALELDDSALYLCASSLGGLVSSPQYFGPGTRLLVL.

J is TRBJ1-6 and V is TRBV7-8, with 9 bases fitting TRBD1. The CDR3 has 15 amino acids. The junction had 4 bases not matched to a gene; V was cut back by 1 base and J by 9 bases. CDR1 is SGHVS, CDR2 FQNEAQ, per germline. The CDR3 DNA sequence: TGTGCCAGCAGCTTAGTGGGACAGGGTCGTTCACCCCTCCACTTT. It specifies CASSLVGQGRSPLHF.